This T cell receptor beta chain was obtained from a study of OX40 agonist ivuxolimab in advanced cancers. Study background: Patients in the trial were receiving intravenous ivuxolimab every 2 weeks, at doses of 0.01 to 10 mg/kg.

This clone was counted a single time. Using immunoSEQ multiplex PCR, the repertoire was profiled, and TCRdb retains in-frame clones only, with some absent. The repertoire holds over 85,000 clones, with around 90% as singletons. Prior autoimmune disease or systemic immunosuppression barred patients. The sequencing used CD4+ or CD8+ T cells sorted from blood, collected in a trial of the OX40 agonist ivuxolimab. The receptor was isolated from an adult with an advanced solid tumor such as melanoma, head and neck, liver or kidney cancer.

The CDR3 nucleotides are TGTGCCAGCAGCTGGAGAGAGGCTGGAGCCAAAAACATTCAGTACTTC. Protein product: CASSWREAGAKNIQYF. The chain joins TRBV5-6 to TRBJ2-4, with no clear D. The CDR3 is 16 amino acids. With 3 bases removed from V and 0 bases from J, the gap between germline ends came to 13 bases. Per germline, CDR1 SGHDT and CDR2 YYEEEE.